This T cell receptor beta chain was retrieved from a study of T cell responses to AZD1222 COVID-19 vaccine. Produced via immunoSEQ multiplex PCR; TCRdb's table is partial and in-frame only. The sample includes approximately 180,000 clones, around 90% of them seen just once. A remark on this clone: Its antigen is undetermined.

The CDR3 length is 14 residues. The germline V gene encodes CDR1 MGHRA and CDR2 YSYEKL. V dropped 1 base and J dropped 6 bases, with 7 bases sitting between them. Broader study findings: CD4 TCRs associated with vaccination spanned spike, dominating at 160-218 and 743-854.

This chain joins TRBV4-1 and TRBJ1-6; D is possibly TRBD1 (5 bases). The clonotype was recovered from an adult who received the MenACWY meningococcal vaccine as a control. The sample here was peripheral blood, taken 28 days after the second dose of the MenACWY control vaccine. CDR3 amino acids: CASSQARVNSPLHF. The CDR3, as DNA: TGCGCCAGCAGCCAAGCCAGGGTTAATTCACCCCTCCACTTT.